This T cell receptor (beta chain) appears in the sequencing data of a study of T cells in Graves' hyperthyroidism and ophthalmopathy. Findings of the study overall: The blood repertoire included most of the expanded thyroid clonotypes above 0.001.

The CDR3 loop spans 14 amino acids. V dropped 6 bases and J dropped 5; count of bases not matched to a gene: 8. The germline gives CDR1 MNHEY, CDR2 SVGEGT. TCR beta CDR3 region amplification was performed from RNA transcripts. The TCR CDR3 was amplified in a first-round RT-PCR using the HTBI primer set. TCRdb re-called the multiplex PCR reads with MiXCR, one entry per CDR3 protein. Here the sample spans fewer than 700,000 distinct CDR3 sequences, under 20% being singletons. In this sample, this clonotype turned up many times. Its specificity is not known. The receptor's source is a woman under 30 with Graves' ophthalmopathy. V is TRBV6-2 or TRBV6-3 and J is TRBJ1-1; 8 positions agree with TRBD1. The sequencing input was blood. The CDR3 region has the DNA TGTGCCAGCAGCACCTCTCAGGGGGCGACTGAAGCTTTCTTT. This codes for CASSTSQGATEAFF.